The 18 T cell receptor beta chains listed next were all sequenced from one sample in a study of shared clonotypes between healthy human individuals. TCRdb's copy holds only in-frame clones and misses some; the assay was immunoSEQ multiplex PCR. The sample contains around 720,000 clones, around three quarters of which appear only once. Sequencing used memory CD4+ T cells sorted from blood. The subset: CD45RA-negative fraction. Receptors originate from a woman aged 30 to 39 in good health.

The chain has TRBV5-1 and TRBJ1-1; 10 bases map to TRBD1. This CDR3 is built from 18 residues. CDR1 and CDR2 from the germline V gene are SGHRS and YFSETQ. V was clipped by 3 bases and J by 2 bases; unmatched bases: 13. In DNA form, the CDR3 reads TGCGCCAGCAGCTGGCGACCGGGACAGGGGCTAGGTAACACTGAAGCTTTCTTT. Translation: CASSWRPGQGLGNTEAFF.

The chain recombines TRBV7-9 with TRBJ1-3, with 8 bases lining up with TRBD1. J was trimmed by 2 bases and V by 4 bases; bases with no gene match: 7. CDR1 and CDR2 (germline): SEHNR, FQNEAQ (reference sequence). The CDR3 consists of 16 residues. The CDR3 bases are TGTGCCAGCAGCTACCGGACAGGGAGCCCTGGAAACACCATATATTTT. It translates to CASSYRTGSPGNTIYF. The entire variable domain, with the rest obtained from reference TRBV7-9 and TRBJ1-3, is as follows: DTGVSQNPRHKITKRGQNVTFRCDPISEHNRLYWYRQTLGQGPEFLTYFQNEAQLEKSRLLSDRFSAERPKGSFSTLEIQRTEQGDSAMYLCASSYRTGSPGNTIYFGEGSWLTVV.

The count of this clone is one. V usage is TRBV4-1 and J usage is TRBJ2-7; 8 bases match TRBD1. CDR3 size: 14 residues. V trimming: 8 bases; J trimming: 0 bases; junction bases outside the gene matches: 6. Looked up from germline, CDR1 is MGHRA and CDR2 is YSYEKL. The CDR3 sequence is CASGRTGSSYEQYF. DNA of the CDR3: TGCGCCAGCGGGAGGACAGGGAGCTCCTACGAGCAGTACTTC.

This chain joins TRBV18 and TRBJ1-3; 8 positions match TRBD1. The germline CDR1 and CDR2 sequences are KGHSH and LQKENI. The CDR3 length is 14 residues. V was clipped by 1 base and J by 4 bases; unmatched bases: 0. The CDR3 DNA is TGTGCCAGCTCACCACGACAGGGGGGAAACACCATATATTTT. This gives the protein CASSPRQGGNTIYF.

The chain combines TRBV6-5 with TRBJ2-7; TRBD1 agrees at 9 bases. The CDR3 has 16 residues. Germline V gene sequence: CDR1 MNHEY, CDR2 SVGAGI. The J segment lost 2 bases and the V segment lost 2 bases, leaving 7 bases of the junction unmatched. CDR3 sequence (DNA): TGTGCCAGCAGTTACGCTGGGACAGGGCCCCCCTACGAGCAGTACTTC. Protein sequence: CASSYAGTGPPYEQYF.

A few counts support this clone. The chain employs TRBV5-5 and TRBJ2-5; D is ambiguous. From germline, CDR1 is SGHKS and CDR2 YYEKEE (reference sequence). The CDR3 is 16 residues long. The V gene lost 4 bases and the J gene lost 5 bases, with 21 bases spanning the gap. CDR3 sequence: CASSPSWVYSQETQYF. The CDR3 DNA reads TGTGCCAGCAGCCCGTCGTGGGTATACTCCCAGGAGACCCAGTACTTC.

This clone was found a few times. V and J are TRBV10-1 and TRBJ2-1; 13 bases are a match to TRBD2. After removal of 0 bases from V and 0 bases from J, the junction contained 5 bases not matched to a gene. Germline-derived CDR1 and CDR2 are WNHNN and SYGVQD (reference sequence). This CDR3 comprises 19 residues. Here the CDR3 reads CASSESGLAGLGSYNEQFF. CDR3 coding DNA: TGCGCCAGCAGTGAGTCGGGACTAGCGGGATTAGGCTCCTACAATGAGCAGTTCTTC.

This clone was seen a handful of times. The chain carries TRBV18 and TRBJ2-7, with TRBD1 as a possible D gene (5 bases). Germline CDR1 reads KGHSH; CDR2 reads LQKENI. This CDR3 is built from 15 residues. V was clipped by 3 bases and J by 0 bases, with 12 bases between them. CDR3 DNA: TGTGCCAGCTCACCGCGAGCAGGGAACTCCTACGAGCAGTACTTC. Protein: CASSPRAGNSYEQYF.

V is TRBV28 and J is TRBJ2-1; possibly TRBD1 or TRBD2 for D (6 bases each). Between the trimmed V and J ends, which lost 6 bases and 3 bases, there was a span of 15 bases. CDR3 length: 15 residues. The germline V gene encodes CDR1 MDHEN and CDR2 SYDVKM. This CDR3 reads CASRYSGGGYNEQFF. The CDR3 coding sequence is TGTGCCAGCAGGTACTCAGGAGGGGGCTACAATGAGCAGTTCTTC.

The J gene is TRBJ2-1, the V gene TRBV5-1, with TRBD1 matching 7 bases. CDR3 length: 13 amino acids. The V segment lost 5 bases and the J segment 5 bases; nucleotides outside the gene matches: 4. CDR1 and CDR2 (germline): SGHRS, YFSETQ. CDR3 DNA sequence: TGCGCCAGCAGGCTGCAGGGGGACAATGAGCAGTTCTTC. This codes for CASRLQGDNEQFF.

This sequence joins TRBV19 and TRBJ1-5, with D uncertain. CDR3 length: 12 amino acids. The V gene's germline CDR1 is LNHDA and CDR2 SQIVND (reference sequence). Trimming took 6 bases from V and 6 from J, leaving 9 bases between them. CDR3 in amino acids: CASRLRGQPQHF. The CDR3 DNA follows: TGTGCCAGTAGACTCCGAGGTCAGCCCCAGCATTTT.

This sequence joins TRBV5-6 and TRBJ2-7; D call uncertain. This CDR3 spans 14 amino acids. The V end was cut by 4 bases, the J end by 7 bases, with 18 bases between. Germline lookup yields CDR1 SGHDT and CDR2 YYEEEE. DNA for the CDR3: TGTGCCAGCAGCCTGGGAATGCCACCTGGGGAGCAGTACTTC. This codes for CASSLGMPPGEQYF.

V and J are TRBV19 and TRBJ2-7; D is uncertain. Germline V gene data show CDR1 as LNHDA and CDR2 as SQIVND (reference sequence). The CDR3 extends over 14 amino acids. V was clipped by 4 bases and J by 2 bases, with 12 bases between them. CDR3 residues: CASSSRSPTYEQYF. The CDR3 DNA follows: TGTGCCAGTAGTAGTCGAAGCCCCACCTACGAGCAGTACTTC.

J is TRBJ1-1 and V is TRBV19; TRBD1 aligns across 7 bases. The ends lost 8 bases at V and 2 bases at J; junction bases unmatched: 17. The CDR3 contains 17 residues. Germline V gene sequence: CDR1 LNHDA, CDR2 SQIVND (reference sequence). The CDR3 is CASEVHDWDSLNTEAFF. The CDR3 DNA sequence: TGTGCCAGTGAGGTTCACGACTGGGACAGCCTAAACACTGAAGCTTTCTTT.

This rearrangement joins TRBV6-4 to TRBJ1-2; TRBD1 agrees at 10 bases. The germline CDR1 and CDR2 sequences are MRHNA and SNTAGT. CDR3 length: 13 residues. Losses at the gene ends were 5 bases for V and 4 bases for J; bases not matched to a gene: 1. The CDR3 DNA sequence: TGTGCCAGCAGTCGGACAGGGGGCTATGGCTACACCTTC. It is translated as CASSRTGGYGYTF.

The V call is TRBV6-4, the J call TRBJ1-1, with D perhaps matching TRBD1 (5 bases). This CDR3 has 13 amino acids. Trimming shortened V by 2 bases and J by 5 bases, and 9 bases separated the two germline ends. Looked up from germline, CDR1 is MRHNA and CDR2 is SNTAGT. The CDR3 nucleotides are TGTGCCAGCAGTGACGGGGGTATGACTGAAGCTTTCTTT. This sequence encodes CASSDGGMTEAFF.

This chain uses TRBV4-1 with TRBJ2-7; D is unresolved. The germline CDR1 and CDR2 sequences are MGHRA and YSYEKL. V was clipped by 1 base and J by 0 bases, with 10 bases between them. The CDR3 consists of 15 residues. The CDR3 DNA is TGCGCCAGCAGCCAAGTCGGCTTGACCTCCTACGAGCAGTACTTC. Protein sequence: CASSQVGLTSYEQYF.

The sample holds one count of this clone. V is TRBV18 and J is TRBJ2-7; 9 nucleotides align to TRBD1. This CDR3 spans 16 amino acids. J lost 5 bases, V lost 3 bases, and 11 bases had no gene match. Germline V lookup: CDR1 KGHSH, CDR2 LQKENI. The CDR3 region is CASSPLAGQGKDEQYF. The CDR3 nucleotides are TGTGCCAGCTCACCCCTAGCTGGACAGGGGAAGGACGAGCAGTACTTC.